Presented here are 30 T cell receptor beta chains from one specimen sequenced in a study of T cell responses to AZD1222 COVID-19 vaccine. Libraries were prepared by immunoSEQ multiplex PCR; TCRdb keeps only in-frame clonotypes and omits some of them. The table records over 120,000 clones, around 84% of them present only once. The sample was peripheral blood, taken 28 days after the second AZD1222 dose. All receptors come from an adult who received the AZD1222 COVID-19 vaccine.

The genes are TRBV28 and TRBJ2-7; possibly TRBD1 or TRBD2 for D (6 bases each). V was clipped by 8 bases and J by 3 bases, with 20 bases between them. This CDR3 region has 15 residues. Germline loops: CDR1 MDHEN, CDR2 SYDVKM. The CDR3 reads CASPPSTGGDYEQYF. The CDR3 DNA reads TGTGCCAGCCCACCATCGACAGGAGGGGACTACGAGCAGTACTTC.

About this clone: Other DNA sequences from this sample encode an identical CDR3 as well. The rearrangement joins TRBV3-1 (or the pseudogene TRBV3-2) to TRBJ2-7, with 9 bases that match TRBD2. Germline lookup yields CDR1 LGHDT and CDR2 YNNKEL (reference sequence). The CDR3 sequence is 13 residues long. Trimming at V came to 3 bases and at J to 6 bases, leaving 3 bases not matched to a gene. CDR3 region: CASSQVAGVEQYF. The CDR3 coding sequence is TGTGCCAGCAGCCAGGTAGCGGGAGTCGAGCAGTACTTC.

This sequence joins TRBV11-2 and TRBJ2-7, with 7 bases identical to TRBD1. This CDR3 contains 14 residues. CDR1 and CDR2 from the germline V gene are SGHAT and FQNNGV. J gave up 1 base and V 8 bases, and 8 bases lay outside the gene matches. The CDR3 loop reads CASAAPGGSYEQYF. The CDR3 nucleotides are TGTGCCAGCGCGGCCCCAGGGGGTTCCTACGAGCAGTACTTC.

The rearrangement joins TRBV6-4 to TRBJ1-5; D is unresolved. The V gene's germline CDR1 is MRHNA and CDR2 SNTAGT. The V end lost 7 bases, the J end lost 7 bases, and 23 bases lay between the germline ends. The CDR3 loop spans 16 amino acids. The chain's CDR3 is CASNIPEVGCGQPQHF. The DNA for the CDR3 is TGTGCCAGCAATATCCCAGAGGTAGGGTGCGGGCAGCCCCAGCATTTT.

This rearrangement joins TRBV19 to TRBJ1-3; D might be TRBD1 (5 bases). Trimming removed 8 bases from V and 1 base from J, with 12 bases in between. This CDR3 has 14 amino acids. Germline CDR1 and CDR2: LNHDA and SQIVND (reference sequence). The CDR3 is CASDTGRSGNTIYF. The CDR3 coding sequence is TGTGCCAGTGATACAGGAAGGTCTGGAAACACCATATATTTT.

V and J are TRBV5-1 and TRBJ2-3, with 11 positions matching TRBD2. Germline lookup yields CDR1 SGHRS and CDR2 YFSETQ. This CDR3 region has 16 residues. Trimming removed 1 base from V and 5 bases from J; junction bases left unmatched: 6. The CDR3 DNA reads TGCGCCAGCAGCTTGCGTAGCGGGGGGGCCGGAGATACGCAGTATTTT. Translating it yields CASSLRSGGAGDTQYF.

The CDR3, as DNA: TGCGCCAGCAGCTGGGGGACGGGTAACACCGGGGAGCTGTTTTTT. It specifies CASSWGTGNTGELFF. The chain recombines TRBV5-1 with TRBJ2-2; D possibly matches TRBD1 or TRBD2 (5 bases each). Germline V gene data show CDR1 as SGHRS and CDR2 as YFSETQ. This CDR3 comprises 15 residues. V shed 3 bases and J shed 2 bases, with 11 bases lying between them.

V is TRBV6-1 and J is TRBJ1-4; D is undetermined. Germline values: CDR1 MNHNS, CDR2 SASEGT. The CDR3 sequence is 14 residues long. V was pared by 3 bases and J by 6 bases, with 11 bases between. The CDR3 is CASSETPRDEKLFF. CDR3 nucleotide sequence: TGTGCCAGCAGTGAGACTCCTCGGGATGAAAAACTGTTTTTT.

The chain combines TRBV30 with TRBJ2-3; maybe TRBD1 (5 bases). Germline assignment: CDR1 GTSNPN and CDR2 SVGIG (reference sequence). V lost 6 bases, J lost 2 bases, and 12 bases lay in between. The CDR3 has 13 amino acids. The CDR3 DNA reads TGTGCCTGCCGTGGCAGGGCCACAGATACGCAGTATTTT. This translates into CACRGRATDTQYF. Combining the CDR3 with reference TRBV30 and TRBJ2-3 gives the whole variable domain SQTIHQWPATLVQPVGSPLSLECTVEGTSNPNLYWYRQAAGRGLQLLFYSVGIGQISSEVPQNLSASRPQDRQFILSSKKLLLSDSGFYLCACRGRATDTQYFGPGTRLTVL.

The V and J genes are TRBV18 and TRBJ1-5; D is ambiguous. This CDR3 has 12 amino acids. V gave up 2 bases and J gave up 8 bases, with 7 bases separating them. CDR1 and CDR2 from the germline V gene are KGHSH and LQKENI. CDR3: CASSPDGEPQHF. The CDR3 region has the DNA TGTGCCAGCTCACCAGATGGGGAGCCCCAGCATTTT.

This chain joins TRBV12-3 or TRBV12-4 and TRBJ2-7; D gene ambiguous. V lost 5 bases and J 4 bases, leaving 9 bases between the germline ends. The CDR3 length is 12 residues. CDR3 protein: CASSPTVYEQYF. For the CDR3, the DNA is TGTGCCAGCAGTCCAACCGTGTACGAGCAGTACTTC.

The chain carries TRBV30 and TRBJ1-5, with D possibly matching TRBD1 (5 bases). The V end was cut by 3 bases, the J end by 2 bases, with 14 bases between. CDR1 and CDR2 from the germline V gene are GTSNPN and SVGIG (reference sequence). The CDR3 is 15 amino acids. CDR3 loop: CAWSLGQGGNQPQHF. The CDR3 DNA follows: TGTGCCTGGAGCCTTGGTCAGGGAGGCAATCAGCCCCAGCATTTT.

V usage is TRBV5-4 and J usage is TRBJ2-3; D is unclear. Trimming left V 0 bases short and J 0 bases short, with 8 bases between. This CDR3 contains 15 residues. CDR1 and CDR2 (germline): SGHNT, YYREEE (reference sequence). In DNA form, the CDR3 reads TGTGCCAGCAGCTTGGCCATCGCTAGCACAGATACGCAGTATTTT. Its translation is CASSLAIASTDTQYF.

The chain links TRBV12-3 or TRBV12-4 to TRBJ2-1, with no clear D. With 1 base removed from V and 6 bases from J, the gap between germline ends came to 7 bases. The CDR3 has 13 residues. In DNA form, the CDR3 reads TGTGCCAGCAGTTTAGGTAGCAGCAATGAGCAGTTCTTC. It translates to CASSLGSSNEQFF.

This clone appeared a few times. The V call is TRBV19, the J call TRBJ2-5, with D possibly TRBD2 on 5 matching bases. Germline V CDR1 and CDR2: LNHDA, SQIVND (reference sequence). V lost 4 bases and J 9 bases, leaving 15 bases between the germline ends. CDR3 size: 13 residues. DNA for the CDR3: TGTGCCAGTAGTACCTCCTGGGTGGAGGCCCAGTACTTC. It is translated as CASSTSWVEAQYF.

V and J are TRBV10-3 and TRBJ2-1; 7 positions agree with TRBD1. The germline V gene has CDR1 ENHRY and CDR2 SYGVKD. J gave up 5 bases and V 5 bases, and 6 bases lay outside the gene matches. The CDR3 is 14 amino acids. CDR3 amino acids: CAISPGQVNNEQFF. The CDR3 bases are TGTGCCATCAGTCCAGGACAGGTCAACAATGAGCAGTTCTTC.

The gene calls are TRBV13 and TRBJ2-1, with unresolved D. V shed 4 bases and J shed 8 bases, with 9 bases lying between them. The CDR3 totals 12 residues. Germline CDR1 reads PRHDT; CDR2 reads FYEKMQ (reference sequence). The CDR3 DNA is TGTGCCAGCAGCTCGAACTTACATGAGCAGTTCTTC. This encodes CASSSNLHEQFF.

This chain connects TRBV28 to TRBJ1-2, with 7 nucleotides matching TRBD1. This CDR3 is built from 15 residues. CDR1 is MDHEN, CDR2 SYDVKM, per germline. Losses at the gene ends were 5 bases for V and 2 bases for J; bases not matched to a gene: 8. The CDR3 reads CASSQGTDSNYGYTF. In DNA form, the CDR3 reads TGTGCCAGCAGTCAGGGGACAGACTCCAACTATGGCTACACCTTC.

This chain links TRBV28 with TRBJ1-6; D remains unclear. V lost 3 bases and J lost 7, with 10 bases in between. This CDR3 spans 14 amino acids. CDR1 MDHEN and CDR2 SYDVKM come from the germline V gene. CDR3: CASSLWTGNSPLHF. For the CDR3, the DNA is TGTGCCAGCAGTTTGTGGACTGGCAATTCACCCCTCCACTTT. Full variable domain (remainder filled in from reference TRBV28 and TRBJ1-6): DVKVTQSSRYLVKRTGEKVFLECVQDMDHENMFWYRQDPGLGLRLIYFSYDVKMKEKGDIPEGYSVSREKKERFSLILESASTNQTSMYLCASSLWTGNSPLHFGNGTRLTVT.

This clone was recorded a few times. The genes are TRBV2 and TRBJ1-2; D is perhaps TRBD1 (5 bases). The germline gives CDR1 SNHLY, CDR2 FYNNEI. V was clipped by 8 bases and J by 2 bases, with 12 bases between them. The CDR3 consists of 13 residues. As DNA, the CDR3 is TGTGCCAGCGGGGGGACGGCCAACTATGGCTACACCTTC. Its translation is CASGGTANYGYTF.

This chain links TRBV7-9 with TRBJ1-1, with D possibly TRBD1 on 6 matching bases. The CDR3 is 14 amino acids. Trimming removed 6 bases from V and 1 base from J, with 12 bases in between. The germline V gene encodes CDR1 SEHNR and CDR2 FQNEAQ (reference sequence). The CDR3 coding sequence is TGTGCCAGCAGTTCGGGGACAAGGAACACTGAAGCTTTCTTT. This translates into CASSSGTRNTEAFF.

This rearrangement joins TRBV24-1 to TRBJ2-3; the D is unclear. From germline, CDR1 is KGHDR and CDR2 SFDVKD. There are 14 residues in the CDR3. Deletions cut 5 bases from V and 2 bases from J, with 10 bases between. The CDR3: CATSGTPATDTQYF. The CDR3 coding sequence is TGTGCCACCAGTGGTACCCCAGCCACAGATACGCAGTATTTT.

The V call is TRBV4-2, the J call TRBJ2-6; no firm D call. Germline V CDR1 and CDR2: LGHNA, YNFKEQ. The V and J ends lost 0 bases and 2 bases respectively, with 8 bases between them. The CDR3 has 16 residues. The CDR3 coding sequence is TGTGCCAGCAGCCAAGATGCGGCGACTGGGGCCAACGTCCTGACTTTC. Amino acids: CASSQDAATGANVLTF.

The rearrangement links TRBV28 to TRBJ1-5, with no clear D. This CDR3 contains 16 residues. The germline V gene encodes CDR1 MDHEN and CDR2 SYDVKM. The V end lost 6 bases, the J end lost 2 bases, and 17 bases lay between the germline ends. CDR3 coding DNA: TGTGCCAGCAGCCCCAATGTGGGATCGGGCAATCAGCCCCAGCATTTT. Translation gives CASSPNVGSGNQPQHF.

The V and J genes are TRBV28 and TRBJ2-2, with TRBD2 matching over 7 bases. Germline values: CDR1 MDHEN, CDR2 SYDVKM. Trimming at V came to 7 bases and at J to 2 bases, leaving 4 bases not matched to a gene. The CDR3 sequence is 14 residues long. The CDR3 DNA reads as TGTGCCAGCACGGGACTACCTAACACCGGGGAGCTGTTTTTT. Translation: CASTGLPNTGELFF.

This clone was seen more than once but under ten times. The rearrangement joins TRBV5-1 to TRBJ2-5; D could derive from TRBD1 or TRBD2 (5 bases each). Germline loops: CDR1 SGHRS, CDR2 YFSETQ. This CDR3 spans 14 amino acids. With 4 bases removed from V and 3 bases from J, the gap between germline ends came to 13 bases. This chain's CDR3 is CASSPGTEKETQYF. CDR3 in DNA: TGCGCCAGCAGCCCCGGGACGGAGAAAGAGACCCAGTACTTC.

J is TRBJ2-3 and V is TRBV3-1 (or the pseudogene TRBV3-2), with 8 nucleotides matching TRBD1. CDR1 LGHDT and CDR2 YNNKEL come from the germline V gene (reference sequence). CDR3 length: 14 residues. V was clipped by 5 bases and J by 4 bases; unmatched bases: 5. This CDR3 is CASSFGQGADTQYF. Written as DNA, the CDR3 is TGTGCCAGCAGCTTCGGACAGGGAGCAGATACGCAGTATTTT.

The rearrangement links TRBV27 to TRBJ2-1, with 14 bases matching TRBD2. Losses at the gene ends were 6 bases for V and 9 bases for J; bases not matched to a gene: 7. Germline assignment: CDR1 MNHEY and CDR2 SMNVEV (reference sequence). This CDR3 has 15 residues. DNA for the CDR3: TGTGCCAGCAGCTCGACTAGCGGGAGGGCGGGTGAGCAGTTCTTC. Translation: CASSSTSGRAGEQFF.

This chain connects TRBV7-2 to TRBJ2-1; the match to TRBD2 covers 8 bases. There are 15 residues in the CDR3. Trimming removed 7 bases from V and 4 bases from J; junction bases left unmatched: 9. Germline CDR1 reads SGHTA; CDR2 reads FQGNSA. The CDR3 sequence: CASKSGRGGYNEQFF. Written as DNA, the CDR3 is TGTGCCAGCAAGTCCGGTCGGGGGGGATACAATGAGCAGTTCTTC.

DNA of the CDR3: TGTGCCAGTAGTACGCTAGCGATTGAGCAGTTCTTC. It encodes CASSTLAIEQFF. The chain uses TRBV19 and TRBJ2-1; D is perhaps TRBD2 (6 bases). The germline CDR1 and CDR2 sequences are LNHDA and SQIVND (reference sequence). The CDR3 runs 12 residues. Trimming took off 4 bases at V and 9 bases at J, with 10 bases between the two ends.